This TCR beta chain originates from a study of T cell repertoires in cytomegalovirus infection. The overall study: Carrying CMV and the relevant HLA type showed in public TCR beta signatures.

General study results and limits: Dominating the ex vivo response were HLA-C-restricted CMV-specific TCR beta clonotypes.

TCRdb re-analysed the reads in MiXCR, keeping a single row per CDR3 protein. The repertoire has just under 550,000 distinct CDR3 sequences, less than 30% of them found once; the top ten carry approximately 13%. Regarding this clonotype: Its antigen is as yet unknown.

Input material: PBMCs. The TCR sequence derives from a human donor in good health (CMV status not recorded). Some clones in this sample may be carry-over from other donors' samples.

CDR3 sequence (DNA): TGTGCCAGCAGTTTATCTCCCGTAGCGGGAGGGCCCGGGGAGCTGTTTTTT. Translating gives CASSLSPVAGGPGELFF. This chain uses TRBV27 with TRBJ2-2, with 11 bases aligning to TRBD2. V shed 0 bases, J shed 6 bases, and the junction held 6 bases outside the gene matches. Germline V gene sequence: CDR1 MNHEY, CDR2 SMNVEV (reference sequence). This CDR3 region has 17 residues.